Presented here are 21 T cell receptor beta chains from one specimen sequenced in a study of T-cell reconstitution after alpha-beta-depleted transplantation in children (dated by TCRdb to the mid-2010s). Reading the label with the study, this specimen's treatment or condition is: allogeneic hematopoietic cell transplantation with graft depleted of TCRalphabeta T cells and CD19 B cells. The library was produced with PCR. The run used an Illumina HiSeq 2500. Molecular barcoding was employed in the preparation of TCR libraries, with unique molecular identifiers being used to normalize TCRbeta repertoire quantification. TCRdb reprocessing: public reads trimmed at Q25 with fastp, clones called with MiXCR, in-frame beta chains kept. Rows are combined by CDR3 protein, so each entry shows the most common genes and DNA. The sample table contains about 980,000 distinct CDR3 sequences; only one count was recorded for less than 30% of them. The ten biggest clones cover 28% of the sample.

Sequencing used PBMCs, mostly from graft donor cells, obtained 360 days after TCRalphabeta/CD19-depleted stem cell transplant. These receptors were collected from a boy under two years old who had a stem cell transplant for SCID, so the T cells may come from the graft donor.

The V call is TRBV5-1, the J call TRBJ2-7, with D perhaps matching TRBD2 (5 bases). This CDR3 comprises 14 residues. CDR1 is SGHRS and CDR2 is YFSETQ in the germline V gene. V was pared by 0 bases and J by 3 bases, with 10 bases between. CDR3 residues: CASSLAQDFYEQYF. The CDR3 region has the DNA TGCGCCAGCAGCTTGGCCCAGGACTTCTACGAGCAGTACTTC.

V and J are TRBV7-3 and TRBJ2-3; a possible D gene is TRBD2 (6 bases). Looked up from germline, CDR1 is SGHTA and CDR2 is FQGTGA. Trimming shortened V by 5 bases and J by 0 bases, and 12 bases separated the two germline ends. The length of the CDR3 is 15 residues. CDR3: CASSPGVRSTDTQYF. CDR3 sequence (DNA): TGTGCCAGCAGCCCGGGGGTGCGTAGCACAGATACGCAGTATTTT.

The genes are TRBV20-1 and TRBJ2-7, with a possible D match to TRBD2 (6 bases). CDR3 length equals 14 residues. Trimming removed 6 bases from V and 3 bases from J, with 18 bases in between. The germline gives CDR1 DFQATT, CDR2 SNEGSKA (reference sequence). The CDR3 region has the DNA TGCAGTGCCCCCCCGCCCGCGGGGTACTACGAGCAGTACTTC. Translated: CSAPPPAGYYEQYF.

This clonotype was observed a handful of times. This rearrangement joins TRBV15 to TRBJ2-3, with unresolved D. Trimming took off 1 base at V and 4 bases at J, with 9 bases between the two ends. This CDR3 contains 14 residues. Germline CDR1 and CDR2: LNHNV and YYDKDF (reference sequence). In DNA, the CDR3 is TGTGCCACCAGCAGAGGGAACAGACCAGATACGCAGTATTTT. Residues: CATSRGNRPDTQYF.

In its sample, this clonotype was seen a few times. The chain recombines TRBV5-1 with TRBJ1-4; D remains unclear. The V gene lost 4 bases and the J gene lost 6 bases, with 13 bases spanning the gap. Germline CDR1 and CDR2: SGHRS and YFSETQ. CDR3 length: 14 residues. Here the CDR3 reads CASSLAGADEKLFF. CDR3 nucleotide sequence: TGCGCCAGCAGCCTGGCGGGAGCGGATGAAAAACTGTTTTTT.

This clonotype was seen ten or more times. This chain links TRBV5-1 with TRBJ2-2; 9 bases align to TRBD1. Germline V gene lookup returns CDR1 SGHRS and CDR2 YFSETQ. CDR3 size: 15 residues. V shed 4 bases and J 3 bases; nucleotides not matched to a gene: 4. The CDR3 region is CASSQRTGDTGELFF. CDR3 nucleotide sequence: TGCGCCAGCAGCCAGCGGACAGGGGACACCGGGGAGCTGTTTTTT.

The chain joins TRBV7-8 to TRBJ1-1; D is undetermined. CDR1 is SGHVS and CDR2 is FQNEAQ in the germline V gene. V was cut by 1 base and J by 5 bases, with 11 bases left in between. This CDR3 has 14 residues. CDR3 region: CASSLETPGTEAFF. In DNA form, the CDR3 reads TGTGCCAGCAGCTTAGAGACCCCGGGAACTGAAGCTTTCTTT.

V usage is TRBV13 and J usage is TRBJ2-2; a weak D match, TRBD2 (7 bases). Per the germline V gene, CDR1 is PRHDT and CDR2 is FYEKMQ (reference sequence). V was shortened by 0 bases and J by 3 bases, with 11 bases between the two germline ends. This CDR3 has 16 amino acids. This CDR3 reads CASSLGAGAHTGELFF. The CDR3 DNA is TGTGCCAGCAGCTTAGGGGCGGGGGCGCACACCGGGGAGCTGTTTTTT. Full variable domain (outside the CDR3, taken from reference TRBV13 and TRBJ2-2): AAGVIQSPRHLIKEKRETATLKCYPIPRHDTVYWYQQGPGQDPQFLISFYEKMQSDKGSIPDRFSAQQFSDYHSELNMSSLELGDSALYFCASSLGAGAHTGELFFGEGSRLTVL.

The gene calls are TRBV20-1 and TRBJ1-2; no firm D call. The V gene lost 3 bases and the J gene lost 4 bases, with 9 bases spanning the gap. Germline-derived CDR1 and CDR2 are DFQATT and SNEGSKA (reference sequence). CDR3 size: 12 residues. CDR3 amino acids: CSASVQPYGYTF. CDR3 nucleotide sequence: TGCAGTGCTAGTGTCCAGCCCTATGGCTACACCTTC.

This chain joins TRBV6-1 and TRBJ2-7; D unclear. This CDR3 is built from 14 residues. The germline CDR1 and CDR2 sequences are MNHNS and SASEGT. V was cut by 5 bases and J by 5 bases, with 16 bases left in between. This CDR3 is CASSPKEVLDEQYF. The CDR3 coding sequence is TGTGCCAGCAGTCCAAAAGAGGTCTTGGACGAGCAGTACTTC.

The chain is built from TRBV12-3 or TRBV12-4 and TRBJ2-5; maybe TRBD2 (5 bases). There are 12 residues in the CDR3. Trimming removed 3 bases at V and 7 bases at J, with 9 bases between. The CDR3, as DNA: TGTGCCAGCAGTTTGTATGGGAGGACCCAGTACTTC. This codes for CASSLYGRTQYF.

This clonotype showed up just a few times. CDR3 nucleotides: TGTGCCAGCAGTTCCCCCGGGACAGGGGGCAATGGCTACACCTTC. This gives the protein CASSSPGTGGNGYTF. The rearrangement uses TRBV28 and TRBJ1-2; 12 nucleotides agree with TRBD1. Germline V lookup: CDR1 MDHEN, CDR2 SYDVKM. The CDR3 loop spans 15 amino acids. With 4 bases clipped from V and 6 bases from J, the junction kept 6 bases outside the gene matches.

The chain uses TRBV12-3 or TRBV12-4 and TRBJ1-5; D remains unclear. This CDR3 comprises 13 residues. Trimming shortened V by 5 bases and J by 7 bases, and 12 bases separated the two germline ends. CDR3 bases: TGTGCCAGCAGTCAACAGATAGGCCAGCCCCAGCATTTT. It specifies CASSQQIGQPQHF.

This chain links TRBV15 with TRBJ2-1; perhaps TRBD1 as D (6 bases). CDR1 and CDR2 from the germline V gene are LNHNV and YYDKDF (reference sequence). V lost 0 bases and J 0 bases, leaving 15 bases between the germline ends. The CDR3 is 18 amino acids. The chain's CDR3 is CATSRDYVRGSSYNEQFF. The CDR3 nucleotides are TGTGCCACCAGCAGAGATTATGTAAGGGGGAGCTCCTACAATGAGCAGTTCTTC.

This chain links TRBV6-5 with TRBJ2-7, with D unclear. Looked up from germline, CDR1 is MNHEY and CDR2 is SVGAGI. The CDR3 is 15 residues long. V was clipped by 2 bases and J by 6 bases, with 17 bases between them. In DNA, the CDR3 is TGTGCCAGCAGTTACCCCGGAAGAGGCTTTGCCGAGCAGTACTTC. Translation: CASSYPGRGFAEQYF.

V usage is TRBV7-8 and J usage is TRBJ2-3; D is unresolved. The CDR3 sequence is 14 residues long. The V and J ends lost 1 base and 3 bases respectively, with 8 bases between them. Germline-derived CDR1 and CDR2 are SGHVS and FQNEAQ. The CDR3 region is CASSLEQLTDTQYF. In DNA, the CDR3 is TGTGCCAGCAGCTTAGAACAGTTAACAGATACGCAGTATTTT. The entire variable domain, with the rest obtained from reference TRBV7-8 and TRBJ2-3, is as follows: GAGVSQSPRYKVAKRGQDVALRCDPISGHVSLFWYQQALGQGPEFLTYFQNEAQLDKSGLPSDRFFAERPEGSVSTLKIQRTQQEDSAVYLCASSLEQLTDTQYFGPGTRLTVL.

The CDR3: CASSRGGTATDTQYF. The DNA for the CDR3 is TGTGCCAGCAGCCGAGGGGGGACAGCCACAGATACGCAGTATTTT. The gene calls are TRBV7-2 and TRBJ2-3; possible D gene TRBD1, 7 bases. CDR1 SGHTA and CDR2 FQGNSA come from the germline V gene. This CDR3 spans 15 amino acids. V lost 5 bases to trimming and J lost 2 bases, with 14 bases between them.

The chain couples TRBV25-1 to TRBJ1-6; D not certain. The ends were cut back, 4 bases at V and 8 bases at J, with 12 bases in the middle. In germline, CDR1 is MGHDK, CDR2 SYGVNS. The length of the CDR3 is 14 residues. The DNA of the CDR3 is TGTGCCAGCAGTGGTGACCTGCCGGATTCACCCCTCCACTTT. It codes for CASSGDLPDSPLHF.

The chain has TRBV5-6 and TRBJ1-1; D may be TRBD1 (6 bases). This CDR3 has 14 residues. The V end lost 5 bases, the J end lost 0 bases, and 11 bases lay between the germline ends. CDR1 SGHDT and CDR2 YYEEEE come from the germline V gene. The CDR3 DNA reads TGTGCCAGCAGGTCGGGGACAATGAACACTGAAGCTTTCTTT. This encodes CASRSGTMNTEAFF.

In this sample, this clonotype turned up once. The V gene is TRBV7-8, the J gene TRBJ2-1; 13 bases match TRBD2. Germline CDR1 is SGHVS and CDR2 is FQNEAQ. The junction had 5 bases not matched to a gene; V was cut back by 0 bases and J by 0 bases. The CDR3 runs 19 residues. CDR3 protein: CASSLAATSGGSSYNEQFF. DNA of the CDR3: TGTGCCAGCAGCTTAGCCGCGACTAGCGGGGGGAGCTCCTACAATGAGCAGTTCTTC. Based on the CDR3 plus reference TRBV7-8 and TRBJ2-1, the full variable domain is GAGVSQSPRYKVAKRGQDVALRCDPISGHVSLFWYQQALGQGPEFLTYFQNEAQLDKSGLPSDRFFAERPEGSVSTLKIQRTQQEDSAVYLCASSLAATSGGSSYNEQFFGPGTRLTVL.

This clonotype occurred a few times. The chain has TRBV5-1 and TRBJ1-2, with D unresolved. The CDR3 length is 12 residues. CDR1 is SGHRS and CDR2 is YFSETQ in the germline V gene. V lost 7 bases and J 8 bases, leaving 15 bases between the germline ends. The CDR3 DNA reads TGCGCCAGCTCCCACACCCTCGGGGGCTACACCTTC. Its protein product is CASSHTLGGYTF.